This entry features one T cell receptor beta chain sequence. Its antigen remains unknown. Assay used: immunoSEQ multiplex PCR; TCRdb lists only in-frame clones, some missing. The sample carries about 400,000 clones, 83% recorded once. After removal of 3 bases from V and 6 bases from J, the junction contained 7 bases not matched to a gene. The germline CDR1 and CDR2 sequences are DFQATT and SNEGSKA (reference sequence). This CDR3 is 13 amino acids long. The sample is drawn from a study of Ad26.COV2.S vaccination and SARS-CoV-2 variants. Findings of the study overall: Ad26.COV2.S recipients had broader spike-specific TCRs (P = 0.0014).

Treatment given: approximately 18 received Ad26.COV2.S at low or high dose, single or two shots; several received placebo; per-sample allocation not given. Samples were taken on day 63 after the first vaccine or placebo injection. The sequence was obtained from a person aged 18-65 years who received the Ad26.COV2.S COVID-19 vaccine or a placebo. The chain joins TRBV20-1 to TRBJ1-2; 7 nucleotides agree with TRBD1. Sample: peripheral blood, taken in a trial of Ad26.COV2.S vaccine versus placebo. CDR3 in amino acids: CSASGNRGDGYTF. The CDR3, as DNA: TGCAGTGCTAGTGGGAACAGGGGAGATGGCTACACCTTC.